The entry below gives a single T cell receptor beta chain sequence along with its context. Trimming took 5 bases from V and 2 from J, leaving 10 bases between them. The CDR3 is 14 amino acids. The germline CDR1 and CDR2 sequences are WNHNN and SYGVQD (reference sequence). TCRdb analysed the 5' RACE reads with MiXCR anew, one entry per CDR3 protein. The repertoire holds about 77,000 distinct CDR3 sequences, with around 5% as singletons. This entry is derived from a study of early T cells in non-severe SARS-CoV-2 infection. This receptor was taken from an adult who was a healthcare worker with PCR-confirmed SARS-CoV-2 infection or an uninfected control (not recorded which). The material sequenced was whole blood, taken at baseline. The chain combines TRBV10-1 with TRBJ1-3; D call uncertain. The CDR3 sequence is CASSMGFAGNTIYF. For the CDR3, the DNA is TGCGCCAGCAGTATGGGGTTCGCTGGAAACACCATATATTTT.